Sequencing of this T cell receptor beta chain was carried out in a study of post-analysis software for immune sequencing data. Study-wide results and limits: Four to six TRBV segments, including TRBV5-6, TRBV5-1 and TRBV20-1, were more frequent in patients than controls. Under the F measure, samples that were prepared in one batch clustered strongly together.

This clonotype was counted a few times. Its antigen is as yet unknown. The CDR3 is made up of 15 amino acids. With V trimmed by 5 bases and J by 1 base, 7 bases remained unmatched. Sequencing libraries made from TCR beta cDNA carried unique molecular identifiers. When about 0.95 to 10 million T cells were used, they gave a few hundred thousand cDNA molecules. TCRdb passed the PCR reads through MiXCR, listing each CDR3 protein once. The sample holds around 500,000 distinct CDR3 sequences, approximately 34% seen once. V usage is TRBV12-3 or TRBV12-4 and J usage is TRBJ2-7, with TRBD2 matching over 8 bases. Specimen: blood. This TCR came from a girl under 18 with multiple sclerosis. In DNA form, the CDR3 reads TGTGCCAGCAGTCCGGGAGGGGGTCGATCCTACGAGCAGTACTTC. This codes for CASSPGGGRSYEQYF.